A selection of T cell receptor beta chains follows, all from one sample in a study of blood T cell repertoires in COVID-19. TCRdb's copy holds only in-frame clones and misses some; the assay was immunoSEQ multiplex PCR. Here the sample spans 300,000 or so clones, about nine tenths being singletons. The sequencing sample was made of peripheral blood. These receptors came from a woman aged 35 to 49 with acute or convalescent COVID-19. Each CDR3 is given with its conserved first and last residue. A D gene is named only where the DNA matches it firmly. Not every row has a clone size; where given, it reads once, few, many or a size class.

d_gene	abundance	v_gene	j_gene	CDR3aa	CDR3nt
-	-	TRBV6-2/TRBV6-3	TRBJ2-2	CASSTPSGGETGELFF	TGTGCCAGCAGTACCCCCTCCGGGGGAGAAACCGGGGAGCTGTTTTTT
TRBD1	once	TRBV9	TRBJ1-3	CASRGQVGRNTIYF	TGTGCCAGCAGGGGACAGGTTGGTAGGAACACCATATATTTT
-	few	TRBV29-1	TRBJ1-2	CSVEDLRLFGYTF	TGCAGCGTTGAAGATCTAAGACTCTTCGGCTACACCTTC
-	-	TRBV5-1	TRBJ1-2	CASSLANNYGYTF	TGCGCCAGCAGCTTGGCCAATAACTATGGCTACACCTTC
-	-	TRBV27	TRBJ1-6	CASSSQSYNSPLHF	TGTGCCAGCAGTTCTCAGTCCTATAATTCACCCCTCCACTTT
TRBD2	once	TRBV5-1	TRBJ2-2	CASSRLAENTGELFF	TGCGCCAGCAGTCGACTAGCGGAGAACACCGGGGAGCTGTTTTTT
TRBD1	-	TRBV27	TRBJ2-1	CASRLGQGASYNEQFF	TGTGCCAGCAGGCTTGGGCAGGGGGCATCCTACAATGAGCAGTTCTTC
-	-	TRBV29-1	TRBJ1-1	CSVEDDSRTEAFF	TGCAGCGTTGAAGATGACAGTAGGACTGAAGCTTTCTTT
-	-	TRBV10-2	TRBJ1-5	CASSPRLGDRGNQPQHF	TGCGCCAGCAGCCCCAGGCTCGGGGATAGGGGCAATCAGCCCCAGCATTTT
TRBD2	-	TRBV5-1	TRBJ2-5	CASYRTSGSWETQYF	TGCGCCAGCTATAGGACTAGCGGGAGTTGGGAGACCCAGTACTTC
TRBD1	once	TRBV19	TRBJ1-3	CASSPDREGSGNTIYF	TGTGCCAGTAGTCCCGACAGGGAAGGGTCTGGAAACACCATATATTTT
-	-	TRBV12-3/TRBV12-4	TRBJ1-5	CASSLVEEPQHF	TGTGCCAGCAGTTTGGTGGAGGAGCCCCAGCATTTT
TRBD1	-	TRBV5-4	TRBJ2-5	CASSPVGTGGETQYF	TGTGCCAGCAGCCCCGTAGGGACAGGGGGGGAGACCCAGTACTTC
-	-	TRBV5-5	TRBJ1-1	CASSLISDRRTSTEAFF	TGTGCCAGCAGCTTGATAAGCGACAGACGAACATCGACTGAAGCTTTCTTT
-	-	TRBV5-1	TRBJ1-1	CASRLREGDSMNTEAFF	TGCGCCAGCAGACTCCGGGAGGGAGATAGCATGAACACTGAAGCTTTCTTT
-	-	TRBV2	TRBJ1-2	CASRGGHYGYTF	TGTGCCAGCCGGGGGGGCCACTATGGCTACACCTTC
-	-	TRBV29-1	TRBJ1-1	CSVDPGENTEAFF	TGCAGCGTTGACCCGGGAGAGAACACTGAAGCTTTCTTT
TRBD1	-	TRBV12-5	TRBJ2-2	CASGLARGTGELFF	TGTGCTAGTGGTTTGGCCAGGGGGACCGGGGAGCTGTTTTTT
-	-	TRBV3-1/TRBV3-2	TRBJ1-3	CASSQAFRGRGNTIYF	TGTGCCAGCAGCCAAGCCTTCAGGGGAAGGGGAAACACCATATATTTT
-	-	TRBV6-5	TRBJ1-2	CASLASGYTF	TGTGCCAGCCTGGCTTCAGGCTACACCTTC
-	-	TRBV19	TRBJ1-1	CASSIVTGAEAFF	TGTGCCAGTAGTATAGTTACAGGTGCTGAAGCTTTCTTT
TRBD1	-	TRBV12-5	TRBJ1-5	CASGLAGQGFNQPQHF	TGTGCTAGTGGTTTGGCGGGACAGGGGTTTAATCAGCCCCAGCATTTT
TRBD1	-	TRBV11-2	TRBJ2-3	CASSLFAGQGRSDTQYF	TGTGCCAGCAGCTTATTCGCGGGACAGGGGCGGTCGGATACGCAGTATTTT
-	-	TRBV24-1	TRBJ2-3	CATSDLFEGDTQYF	TGTGCCACCAGTGATTTGTTCGAGGGAGATACGCAGTATTTT
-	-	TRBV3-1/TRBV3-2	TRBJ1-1	CASSQGSGNTEAFF	TGTGCCAGCAGCCAAGGGAGCGGGAACACTGAAGCTTTCTTT
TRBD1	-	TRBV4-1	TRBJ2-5	CASSQAGSGGRGETQYF	TGCGCCAGCAGCCAAGCGGGGTCAGGGGGCCGGGGAGAGACCCAGTACTTC
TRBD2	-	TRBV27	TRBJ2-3	CASSLGVAGGADTQYF	TGTGCCAGCAGTTTAGGTGTGGCGGGGGGCGCAGATACGCAGTATTTT
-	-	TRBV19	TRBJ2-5	CASSPPGSETQYF	TGTGCCAGTAGTCCCCCCGGTTCGGAGACCCAGTACTTC
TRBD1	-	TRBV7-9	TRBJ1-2	CASSRQGESYGYTF	TGTGCCAGCAGTCGACAGGGGGAGAGCTATGGCTACACCTTC
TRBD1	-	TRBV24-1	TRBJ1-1	CATSAGQGRNTEAFF	TGTGCCACCAGTGCTGGACAGGGGCGGAACACTGAAGCTTTCTTT
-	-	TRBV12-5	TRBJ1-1	CASGLSRDKAFF	TGTGCTAGTGGTTTGTCCCGGGACAAAGCTTTCTTT
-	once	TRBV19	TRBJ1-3	CASSPWTEAPGNTIYF	TGTGCCAGTAGTCCTTGGACGGAGGCCCCTGGAAACACCATATATTTT
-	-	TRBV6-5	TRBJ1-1	CASATIRGTEAFF	TGTGCCAGCGCAACGATCAGGGGTACTGAAGCTTTCTTT
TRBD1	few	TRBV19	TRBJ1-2	CASSDRGQGYTF	TGTGCCAGTAGCGACAGGGGGCAGGGCTACACCTTC
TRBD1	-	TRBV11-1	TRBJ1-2	CASSRQGPDGYTF	TGTGCCAGCAGCAGACAGGGTCCTGATGGCTACACCTTC
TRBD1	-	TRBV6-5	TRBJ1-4	CASTRTGARDEKLFF	TGTGCCAGCACGCGGACAGGGGCGCGGGATGAAAAACTGTTTTTT
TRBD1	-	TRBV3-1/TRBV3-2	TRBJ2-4	CASSQGDRGPNIQYF	TGTGCCAGCAGCCAGGGGGACAGGGGACCTAACATTCAGTACTTC
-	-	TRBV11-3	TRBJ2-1	CASSLGGPSSYNEQFF	TGTGCCAGCAGCTTAGGTGGGCCAAGCTCCTACAATGAGCAGTTCTTC
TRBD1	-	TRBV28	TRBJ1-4	CASATGGIGDEKLFF	TGTGCCAGTGCGACAGGGGGCATTGGGGATGAAAAACTGTTTTTT
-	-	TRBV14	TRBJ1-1	CASSQDSQGWSTEAFF	TGTGCCAGCAGCCAAGATTCTCAGGGATGGAGCACTGAAGCTTTCTTT
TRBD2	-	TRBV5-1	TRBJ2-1	CASSPPPGGPPNEQFF	TGCGCCAGCAGCCCACCCCCGGGGGGGCCTCCCAATGAGCAGTTCTTC
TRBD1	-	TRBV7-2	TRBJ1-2	CASSSNRAGTDNYGYTF	TGTGCCAGCAGCTCGAATAGGGCCGGGACAGATAACTATGGCTACACCTTC
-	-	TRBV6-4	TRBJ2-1	CASSPAGGSYNEQFF	TGTGCCAGCAGCCCGGCCGGAGGCTCCTACAATGAGCAGTTCTTC
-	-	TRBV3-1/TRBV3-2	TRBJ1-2	CASSQQGRSGYTF	TGTGCCAGCAGCCAACAGGGGAGAAGTGGCTACACCTTC
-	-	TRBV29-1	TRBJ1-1	CSGASGTLEAFF	TGCAGCGGGGCGTCAGGGACACTTGAAGCTTTCTTT
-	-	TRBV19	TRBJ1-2	CASSIDPGGYGYTF	TGTGCCAGTAGTATAGATCCGGGAGGCTATGGCTACACCTTC
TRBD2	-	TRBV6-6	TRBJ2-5	CASSPGVAGGLGETQYF	TGTGCCAGCAGTCCTGGGGTAGCGGGGGGCCTGGGGGAGACCCAGTACTTC
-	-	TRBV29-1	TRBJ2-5	CSVKTGTQYF	TGCAGCGTCAAAACAGGGACCCAGTACTTC
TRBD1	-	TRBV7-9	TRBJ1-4	CASSAGQGFNEKLFF	TGTGCCAGCAGCGCGGGACAGGGGTTTAATGAAAAACTGTTTTTT
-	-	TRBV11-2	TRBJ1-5	CASSFGQSNQPQHF	TGTGCCAGCAGCTTTGGGCAGAGCAATCAGCCCCAGCATTTT
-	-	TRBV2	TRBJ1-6	CASSQQGGSPLHF	TGTGCCAGCAGTCAGCAGGGTGGTTCACCCCTCCACTTT
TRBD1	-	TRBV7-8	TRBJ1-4	CASSLTGAANEKLFF	TGTGCCAGCAGCTTAACAGGGGCAGCTAATGAAAAACTGTTTTTT
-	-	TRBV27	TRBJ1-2	CASKIGGADYGYTF	TGTGCCAGCAAAATCGGGGGGGCGGACTATGGCTACACCTTC
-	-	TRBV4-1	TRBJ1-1	CASSQGTGWANTEAFF	TGCGCCAGCAGCCAAGGCACAGGGTGGGCAAACACTGAAGCTTTCTTT
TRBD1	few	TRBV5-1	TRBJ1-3	CASSLGQGEGNTIYF	TGCGCCAGCAGCTTGGGACAGGGCGAAGGGAACACCATATATTTT
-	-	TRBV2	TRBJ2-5	CASAVRRETQYF	TGTGCCAGCGCCGTCCGCAGGGAGACCCAGTACTTC
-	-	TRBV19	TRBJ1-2	CASSIQGAYGYTF	TGTGCCAGTAGTATCCAGGGTGCCTATGGCTACACCTTC